This T cell receptor (beta chain) was sequenced in a study of blood T cells in healthy people across ages. General study results and limits: Nothing was known about donor CMV status, and this possibly confounded expanded clonotype changes. Bulk PBMC profiling left naive and antigen-experienced comparisons inconclusive.

Each sample yielded at least 7 million isolated PBMCs. A second PCR, run for roughly 7 to 12 cycles, used a sample-barcoded 5' primer plus a J-beta primer mix. Using its own MiXCR run on the 5' RACE reads, TCRdb lists one record per CDR3 protein. The data hold over a million distinct CDR3 sequences, with approximately 60% observed a single time. Comments on this clonotype: The antigen is undetermined.

CDR3 length: 17 residues. V was cut by 6 bases and J by 0 bases, with 19 bases left in between. Germline V gene lookup returns CDR1 SEHNR and CDR2 FQNEAQ (reference sequence). The clonotype originates from a man in his late teens or twenties in good health. The specimen sequenced was blood. V and J are TRBV7-9 and TRBJ2-3; D gene ambiguous. The CDR3 spells CASRPLGTLASTDTQYF. CDR3 nucleotide sequence: TGTGCCAGCAGACCCCTGGGAACTTTGGCTAGCACAGATACGCAGTATTTT.